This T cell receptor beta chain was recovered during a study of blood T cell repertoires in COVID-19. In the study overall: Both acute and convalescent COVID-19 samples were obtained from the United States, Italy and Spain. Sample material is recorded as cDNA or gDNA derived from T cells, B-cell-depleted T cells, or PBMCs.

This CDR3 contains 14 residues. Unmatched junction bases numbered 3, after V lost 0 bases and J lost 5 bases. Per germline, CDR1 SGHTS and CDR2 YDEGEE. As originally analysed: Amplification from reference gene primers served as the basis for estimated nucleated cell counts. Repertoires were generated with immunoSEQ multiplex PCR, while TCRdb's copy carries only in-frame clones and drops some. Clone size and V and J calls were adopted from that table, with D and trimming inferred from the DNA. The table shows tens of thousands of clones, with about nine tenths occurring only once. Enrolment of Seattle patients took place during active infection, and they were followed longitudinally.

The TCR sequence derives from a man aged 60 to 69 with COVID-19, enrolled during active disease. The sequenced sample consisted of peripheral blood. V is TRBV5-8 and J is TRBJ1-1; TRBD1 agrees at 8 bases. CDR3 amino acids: CASSLGQGRTEAFF. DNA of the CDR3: TGTGCCAGCAGCTTGGGACAGGGGAGGACTGAAGCTTTCTTT.